A single T cell receptor beta chain is shown here with its context. This CDR3 contains 14 residues. The J segment lost 0 bases and the V segment lost 5 bases, leaving 3 bases of the junction unmatched. Per germline, CDR1 SQVTM and CDR2 ANQGSEA. The data belong to a study of T-cell memory formation after mild COVID-19. Study-wide background: TCR clusters largely stayed donor specific.

Using its own MiXCR run on the 5' RACE reads, TCRdb lists one record per CDR3 protein. Here the sample spans around 390,000 distinct CDR3 sequences, 16% being singletons. Sequenced sample: PBMCs or a T cell subset sorted from them (not recorded which). J is TRBJ2-1 and V is TRBV29-1; TRBD1 agrees at 8 bases. This clonotype was sampled from a man younger than 30 who had mild COVID-19 (a few samples of this study predate the infection). Cell type and time point are not known. This chain's CDR3 is CSVRDRSSYNEQFF. The CDR3 nucleotides read TGCAGCGTTAGGGACAGGAGCTCCTACAATGAGCAGTTCTTC.